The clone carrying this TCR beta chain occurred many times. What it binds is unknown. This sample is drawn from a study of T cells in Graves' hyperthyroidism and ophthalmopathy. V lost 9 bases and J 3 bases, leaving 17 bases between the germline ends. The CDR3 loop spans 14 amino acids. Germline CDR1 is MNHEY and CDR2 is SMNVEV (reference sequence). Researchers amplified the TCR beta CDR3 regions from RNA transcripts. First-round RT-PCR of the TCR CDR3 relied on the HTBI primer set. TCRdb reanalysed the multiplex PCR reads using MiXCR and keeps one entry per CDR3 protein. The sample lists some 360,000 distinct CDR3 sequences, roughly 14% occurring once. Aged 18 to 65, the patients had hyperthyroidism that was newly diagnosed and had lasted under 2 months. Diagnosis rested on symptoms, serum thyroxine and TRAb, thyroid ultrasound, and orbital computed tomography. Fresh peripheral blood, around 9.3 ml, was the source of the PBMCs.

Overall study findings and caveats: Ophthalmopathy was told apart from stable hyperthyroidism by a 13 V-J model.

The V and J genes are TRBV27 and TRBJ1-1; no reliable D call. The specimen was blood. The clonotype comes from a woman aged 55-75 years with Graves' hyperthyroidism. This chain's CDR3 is CASNEWPVDTEAFF. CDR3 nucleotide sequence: TGTGCCAGTAATGAGTGGCCGGTGGACACTGAAGCTTTCTTT.